This TCR beta chain was sequenced for a study of T cells in Graves' hyperthyroidism and ophthalmopathy. Study outcomes and limitations: Among thyroid clonotypes expanded above 0.001, most also appeared in blood.

This clonotype showed up many times. The target antigen is unknown. The CDR3 contains 14 residues. Germline assignment: CDR1 SQVTM and CDR2 ANQGSEA. Trimming stripped 2 bases from V and 5 bases from J, with 15 bases between. Using RNA transcripts as the source, TCR beta CDR3 regions were amplified. The HTBI primer set served for first-round RT-PCR of the TCR CDR3. TCRdb independently ran MiXCR on the multiplex PCR reads; one entry per CDR3 protein. This sample carries 340,000 or so distinct CDR3 sequences, approximately 22% of them seen once, and the ten largest clones take 50%. The specimen sequenced was blood. The clonotype comes from a woman aged 45-65 years with Graves' hyperthyroidism. The chain employs TRBV29-1 and TRBJ2-5, with D perhaps given as TRBD1 or TRBD2 (5 bases each). The CDR3 bases are TGCAGCGTTGAACGTATGGGGGTCGGGGAGACCCAGTACTTC. The encoded protein is CSVERMGVGETQYF.